This T cell receptor beta chain was documented in a study of blood T cell repertoires in COVID-19. Turning to the study itself: COVID-19 samples from acute and convalescent phases originated in the United States, Italy and Spain.

Per the authors' pipeline: Nucleated cell counts were estimated from reference gene primer amplification. The method was immunoSEQ multiplex PCR; TCRdb's version includes in-frame clones alone and lacks a portion of them. V, J and clone size are taken as reported in that table, and D and trimming were inferred from the DNA itself. The sample includes 130,000 to 150,000 clones, over 75% of them seen just once. The CDR3 covers 15 residues. Germline assignment: CDR1 DFQATT and CDR2 SNEGSKA (reference sequence). Trimming cost V 3 bases and J 7 bases; bases outside gene matches: 8. V usage is TRBV20-1 and J usage is TRBJ2-3; 12 positions match TRBD2. The receptor comes from a woman in her fifties or sixties with acute or convalescent COVID-19. Sequenced sample: peripheral blood. CDR3 sequence: CSASKSSGGAYTQYF. The CDR3 nucleotides are TGCAGTGCTAGTAAGTCTAGCGGGGGGGCCTATACGCAGTATTTT.